This T cell receptor beta chain was captured in a study of blood T cells in healthy people across ages. Trimming removed 1 base at V and 8 bases at J, with 11 bases between. This CDR3 contains 13 residues. Then a second PCR, running roughly 7 to 11 cycles, was carried out with a sample-barcoded 5' primer and a J-beta primer mix. Through a template-switch adaptor with 12 random nucleotides, each cDNA molecule received a tag. TCRdb used MiXCR to reprocess the 5' RACE reads, holding one entry per CDR3 protein. The table shows more than 800,000 distinct CDR3 sequences, with around 30% occurring only once.

The TCR was taken from a woman older than 75 in good health. The sequencing input was blood. The chain is built from TRBV12-3 or TRBV12-4 and TRBJ1-2, with D unresolved. In DNA, the CDR3 is TGTGCCAGCAGTTTAGTGAAGGGTATGGGCTACACCTTC. This encodes CASSLVKGMGYTF.